The 7 T cell receptor beta chains in this list originate from one sample, sequenced in a study of T cell responses to AZD1222 COVID-19 vaccine. Sequencing used immunoSEQ multiplex PCR; TCRdb keeps in-frame clones, though not all of them. The table includes 150,000 to 200,000 clones, around 94% detected once. The material sequenced was peripheral blood, taken on day 0 of AZD1222 vaccination. These TCRs come from an adult in good health.

This chain links TRBV2 with TRBJ1-5; unclear D gene. V lost 3 bases and J 1 base, leaving 4 bases between the germline ends. This CDR3 has 13 residues. Germline CDR1 and CDR2: SNHLY and FYNNEI. The CDR3 spells CASSDESNQPQHF. The CDR3 nucleotides are TGTGCCAGCAGTGATGAGAGCAATCAGCCCCAGCATTTT.

The genes are TRBV5-4 and TRBJ1-1, with 7 bases matching TRBD1. The CDR3 spans 16 residues. Germline-derived CDR1 and CDR2 are SGHNT and YYREEE (reference sequence). The junction had 15 bases not matched to a gene; V was cut back by 3 bases and J by 7 bases. The CDR3 region has the DNA TGTGCCAGCAGCTCTGGGACAGCCGATAAGCCGAGTGAAGCTTTCTTT. Translating it yields CASSSGTADKPSEAFF.

The chain is built from TRBV5-1 and TRBJ2-7, with D perhaps matching TRBD1 (5 bases). The CDR3 extends over 11 amino acids. Germline CDR1 SGHRS, CDR2 YFSETQ. Between the trimmed V and J ends, which lost 5 bases and 3 bases, there was a span of 6 bases. The CDR3 DNA reads TGCGCCAGCAGTAGGGGCTACGAGCAGTACTTC. This codes for CASSRGYEQYF.

This clone was seen once. This chain connects TRBV2 to TRBJ1-1, with D hard to call. CDR1 is SNHLY and CDR2 is FYNNEI in the germline V gene. Between the trimmed V and J ends, which lost 3 bases and 4 bases, there was a span of 9 bases. The CDR3 has 13 amino acids. CDR3 nucleotides: TGTGCCAGCAGTGACGAAACGAGCACTGAAGCTTTCTTT. Translated: CASSDETSTEAFF.

This CDR3 is CATRLAGGPQYF. In DNA form, the CDR3 reads TGTGCCACCCGACTAGCGGGAGGCCCCCAGTACTTC. This chain links TRBV27 with TRBJ2-5, with 13 bases identical to TRBD2. With 10 bases clipped from V and 9 bases from J, the junction kept 5 bases outside the gene matches. The CDR3 consists of 12 residues. CDR1 is MNHEY and CDR2 is SMNVEV in the germline V gene (reference sequence).

The chain uses TRBV9 and TRBJ2-7, with D possibly TRBD1 on 5 matching bases. Trimming removed 3 bases from V and 0 bases from J, with 13 bases in between. CDR1 is SGDLS, CDR2 YYNGEE, per germline. This CDR3 spans 15 amino acids. CDR3 nucleotide sequence: TGTGCCAGCAGCGCTTCAGGGTCAAGCTCCTACGAGCAGTACTTC. Protein product: CASSASGSSSYEQYF.

CDR3: CASRQGDTEAFF. The DNA of the CDR3 is TGTGCCAGTAGGCAGGGGGACACTGAAGCTTTCTTT. The chain joins TRBV19 to TRBJ1-1, with TRBD1 matching 7 bases. CDR1 and CDR2 (germline): LNHDA, SQIVND (reference sequence). The ends lost 6 bases at V and 3 bases at J; junction bases unmatched: 1. The CDR3 is made up of 12 amino acids. Full variable domain (rest looked up from reference TRBV19 and TRBJ1-1): DGGITQSPKYLFRKEGQNVTLSCEQNLNHDAMYWYRQDPGQGLRLIYYSQIVNDFQKGDIAEGYSVSREKKESFPLTVTSAQKNPTAFYLCASRQGDTEAFFGQGTRLTVV.